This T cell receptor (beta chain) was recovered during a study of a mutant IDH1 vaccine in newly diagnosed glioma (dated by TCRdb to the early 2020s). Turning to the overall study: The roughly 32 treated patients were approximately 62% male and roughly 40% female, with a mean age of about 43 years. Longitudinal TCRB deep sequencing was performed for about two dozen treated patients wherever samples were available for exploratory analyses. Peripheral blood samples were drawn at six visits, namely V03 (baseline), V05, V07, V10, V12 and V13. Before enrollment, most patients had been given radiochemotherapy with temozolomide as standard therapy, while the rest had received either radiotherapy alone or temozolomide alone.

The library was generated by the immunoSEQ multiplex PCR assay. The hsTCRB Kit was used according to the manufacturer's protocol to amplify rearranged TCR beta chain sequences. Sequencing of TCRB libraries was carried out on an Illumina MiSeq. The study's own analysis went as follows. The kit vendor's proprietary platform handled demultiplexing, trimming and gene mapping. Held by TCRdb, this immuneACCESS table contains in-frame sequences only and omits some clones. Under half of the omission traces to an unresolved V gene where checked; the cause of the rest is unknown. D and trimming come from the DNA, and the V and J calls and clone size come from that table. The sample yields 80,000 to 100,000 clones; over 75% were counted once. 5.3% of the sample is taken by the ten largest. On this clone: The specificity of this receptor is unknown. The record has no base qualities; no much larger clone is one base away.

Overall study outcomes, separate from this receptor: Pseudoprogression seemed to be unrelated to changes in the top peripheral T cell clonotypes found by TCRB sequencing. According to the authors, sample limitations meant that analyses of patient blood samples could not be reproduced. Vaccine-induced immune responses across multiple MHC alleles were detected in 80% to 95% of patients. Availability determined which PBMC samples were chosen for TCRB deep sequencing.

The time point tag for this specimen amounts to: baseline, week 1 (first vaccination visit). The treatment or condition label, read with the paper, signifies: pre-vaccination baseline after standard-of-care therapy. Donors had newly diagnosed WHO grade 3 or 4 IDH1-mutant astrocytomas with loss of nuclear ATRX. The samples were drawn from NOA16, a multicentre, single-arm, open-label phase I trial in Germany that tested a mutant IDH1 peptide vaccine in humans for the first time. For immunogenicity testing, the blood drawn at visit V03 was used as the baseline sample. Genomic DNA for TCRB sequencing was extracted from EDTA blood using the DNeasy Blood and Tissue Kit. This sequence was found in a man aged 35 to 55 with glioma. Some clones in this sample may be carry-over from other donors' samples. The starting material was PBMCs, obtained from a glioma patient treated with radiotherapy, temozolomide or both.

For the CDR3, the sequence is CASLKRQEGYNEQFF. The sequence in DNA is TGTGCCAGCCTTAAGAGACAGGAGGGGTACAATGAGCAGTTCTTC. In this chain, TRBV2 is recombined with TRBJ2-1, with the D gene possibly TRBD1 or TRBD2, each one fitting 6 bases. The junction shows trimming of 8 bases on V and 4 bases on J, plus 18 bases between the germline ends. In the germline V gene, CDR1 corresponds to SNHLY and CDR2 to FYNNEI. The CDR3, from cysteine to phenylalanine, totals 15 residues. Only the CDR3 region is kept as DNA, spanning 45 bases read in frame from base 1.